This T cell receptor beta chain was captured by sequencing in a study of blood T cell repertoires in COVID-19. Germline CDR1 and CDR2: LGHDT and YNNKEL (reference sequence). There are 14 residues in the CDR3. The V and J ends lost 6 bases and 7 bases respectively, with 16 bases between them. In terms of age and location, participants ranged from roughly 18 to 100 years and lived in about two dozen US areas. Participant reports of clinical history set cohort assignment. Under the authors' procedure: The assay estimated nucleated cells by amplifying reference gene primers. Clones were read by immunoSEQ multiplex PCR, and TCRdb kept only the in-frame ones, dropping some. V, J and clone size are those of that table, while D and trimming were read from the DNA. The table shows roughly 290,000 clones, with about 89% occurring only once.

The source of this sequence is a woman in her thirties or forties who had recovered from COVID-19. The sequencing sample was made of PBMCs or T cells enriched from blood (not recorded which). The chain is built from TRBV3-1 (or the pseudogene TRBV3-2) and TRBJ1-5; D is unclear. CDR3 amino acids: CASSPREVSQPQHF. CDR3 nucleotides: TGTGCCAGCAGTCCCCGGGAAGTCTCGCAGCCCCAGCATTTT.